This T cell receptor (beta chain) came from a study of response to subunit inactivated influenza vaccine. J gave up 4 bases and V 4 bases, and 14 bases lay outside the gene matches. The CDR3 has 18 amino acids. The V gene's germline CDR1 is SGHRS and CDR2 YFSETQ. This clonotype was counted at least ten times. What it recognizes is unknown. Each CDR3 protein gets one entry after TCRdb re-called the RT-PCR reads with MiXCR. Here the sample spans around 470,000 distinct CDR3 sequences, 7.2% being singletons. Study-level findings and limits: Seasonal influenza vaccination, on each occasion, was suggested by the authors to recruit few new T cells.

The chain combines TRBV5-1 with TRBJ2-1; 10 bases fit TRBD2. This sequence was found in a man between 50 and 69 years old who received an inactivated influenza vaccine. The source material was PBMCs from blood, sampled around 25 months after vaccination. CDR3 in amino acids: CASSIGLAVQGVYNEQFF. The CDR3 DNA is TGCGCCAGCAGCATTGGACTAGCGGTTCAAGGGGTTTACAATGAGCAGTTCTTC. Looking up the rest from reference TRBV5-1 and TRBJ2-1 gives the full variable domain: KAGVTQTPRYLIKTRGQQVTLSCSPISGHRSVSWYQQTPGQGLQFLFEYFSETQRNKGNFPGRFSGRQFSNSRSEMNVSTLELGDSALYLCASSIGLAVQGVYNEQFFGPGTRLTVL.